Listed below are T cell receptor beta chains from one sample, sequenced in a study of T cell responses to AZD1222 COVID-19 vaccine. The data were produced by immunoSEQ multiplex PCR, yet TCRdb's version contains in-frame clones alone and is incomplete. This repertoire shows some 190,000 clones, around 94% found once; its top ten account for over 1.5%. The sample in question was peripheral blood, obtained 28 days after the second dose of the MenACWY control vaccine. Receptor source: an adult who received the MenACWY meningococcal vaccine as a control. The CDR3 runs from the conserved cysteine through the conserved F or W. A D gene is named only where the DNA matches it firmly. Size tells how often a clone was seen (once, few, many) or the class of an expanded clone, and some rows leave it out.

>TRBJ2-4|.|TRBV5-4|.
CASSLGQWGENIQYF
TGTGCCAGCAGCTTAGGACAGTGGGGGGAAAACATTCAGTACTTC
>TRBJ2-7|TRBD2|TRBV3-1/TRBV3-2|.
CASSLNSGGYEQYF
TGTGCCAGCAGCCTGAATAGCGGGGGATACGAGCAGTACTTC
>TRBJ1-4|.|TRBV9|.
CASSVGQPGGLSEKLFF
TGTGCCAGCAGCGTAGGACAGCCCGGGGGGTTATCCGAAAAACTGTTTTTT
>TRBJ1-1|.|TRBV28|once
CASSLKGGIGTEAFF
TGTGCCAGCAGTTTAAAAGGGGGAATTGGCACTGAAGCTTTCTTT
>TRBJ1-5|.|TRBV3-1/TRBV3-2|.
CASSQDVVQLNQPQHF
TGTGCCAGCAGCCAAGATGTGGTACAGTTGAATCAGCCCCAGCATTTT
>TRBJ2-7|TRBD2|TRBV5-1|.
CASSTGLAGGPLPEQYF
TGCGCCAGCAGCACGGGACTAGCGGGGGGGCCCTTGCCCGAGCAGTACTTC
>TRBJ2-5|TRBD2|TRBV4-3|.
CASSQEATPGGTQYF
TGCGCCAGCAGCCAAGAAGCCACCCCGGGAGGTACCCAGTACTTC
>TRBJ2-3|.|TRBV11-2|.
CASRRGRDGTDTQYF
TGTGCCAGCAGGCGGGGGCGAGACGGCACAGATACGCAGTATTTT
>TRBJ2-1|TRBD2|TRBV9|.
CASSVGTSGSSNEQFF
TGTGCCAGCAGCGTAGGAACTAGCGGGAGCAGCAATGAGCAGTTCTTC
>TRBJ1-2|TRBD1|TRBV7-3|.
CASSYGQGSGYTF
TGTGCCAGCAGCTATGGACAGGGGAGCGGCTACACCTTC
>TRBJ2-1|.|TRBV6-4|.
CASSDSSGTPFF
TGTGCCAGCAGTGACTCGTCGGGGACCCCGTTCTTC
>TRBJ1-2|TRBD1|TRBV28|once
CASRPAGGAEGYTF
TGTGCCAGCAGACCCGCAGGGGGCGCGGAAGGCTACACCTTC
>TRBJ1-5|.|TRBV28|.
CASSAGIQPQHF
TGTGCCAGCAGTGCAGGGATTCAGCCCCAGCATTTT
>TRBJ1-4|TRBD1|TRBV5-1|.
CASSFPLQGGGGEKLFF
TGCGCCAGCAGCTTTCCCCTCCAAGGGGGCGGGGGTGAAAAACTGTTTTTT
>TRBJ1-2|.|TRBV2|.
CASRGLGYTF
TGTGCCAGCAGGGGACTTGGCTACACCTTC
>TRBJ2-7|.|TRBV2|.
CASTLGFGDEQYF
TGTGCCAGCACCCTGGGGTTCGGAGACGAGCAGTACTTC
>TRBJ1-5|TRBD1|TRBV3-1/TRBV3-2|.
CASSLGNRGGQPQHF
TGTGCCAGCAGCTTAGGGAACAGGGGCGGCCAGCCCCAGCATTTT
>TRBJ2-3|TRBD2|TRBV9|.
CASSVGGALAGITDTQYF
TGTGCCAGCAGCGTAGGGGGGGCACTAGCGGGAATCACAGATACGCAGTATTTT
>TRBJ1-2|.|TRBV28|.
CASSSPGGGSGYTF
TGTGCCAGCAGTTCCCCCGGGGGGGGCTCTGGCTACACCTTC
>TRBJ1-3|.|TRBV19|.
CASSIGQGANTIYF
TGTGCCAGCAGTATCGGGCAGGGAGCAAACACCATATATTTT
>TRBJ2-3|.|TRBV5-1|.
CASSLLGGTLTDTQYF
TGCGCCAGCAGCTTGTTAGGAGGAACCCTCACAGATACGCAGTATTTT
>TRBJ1-1|.|TRBV5-4|.
CASSLVDSDTEAFF
TGTGCCAGCAGCTTGGTAGATAGTGACACTGAAGCTTTCTTT
>TRBJ2-1|.|TRBV10-3|.
CAISEGLVYDEQFF
TGTGCCATCAGTGAAGGTCTAGTTTACGATGAGCAGTTCTTC
>TRBJ2-7|.|TRBV18|.
CASSPQDNPPLYEQYF
TGTGCCAGCTCACCACAGGACAACCCCCCGCTCTACGAGCAGTACTTC
>TRBJ1-1|.|TRBV28|.
CETGRDTEAFF
TGCGAAACCGGGAGGGACACTGAAGCTTTCTTT
>TRBJ1-2|.|TRBV28|.
CATDGTGNYGYTF
TGTGCCACCGACGGGACGGGTAACTATGGCTACACCTTC
>TRBJ2-3|TRBD2|TRBV19|.
CASTSTGLAGTDTQYF
TGTGCCAGCACCTCCACGGGGCTAGCGGGCACAGATACGCAGTATTTT
>TRBJ1-1|.|TRBV29-1|.
CSAEQGLNTEAFF
TGCAGCGCCGAACAGGGTCTCAACACTGAAGCTTTCTTT
>TRBJ2-7|.|TRBV7-2|.
CASSSPGTLPYEQYF
TGTGCCAGCAGCTCCCCTGGTACACTTCCCTACGAGCAGTACTTC
>TRBJ2-2|.|TRBV27|.
CASSLRRNTGELFF
TGTGCCAGCAGTCTCAGGAGGAACACCGGGGAGCTGTTTTTT
>TRBJ1-5|TRBD1|TRBV19|.
CASSILTGAHQPQHF
TGTGCCAGTAGTATTCTCACAGGGGCGCATCAGCCCCAGCATTTT
>TRBJ1-6|.|TRBV7-2|few
CASSLAGFGGPDNSPLHF
TGTGCCAGCAGCTTAGCGGGCTTCGGGGGGCCGGATAATTCACCCCTCCACTTT
>TRBJ1-6|.|TRBV28|.
CASTIRRSSYNSPLHF
TGTGCCAGCACGATTCGACGTAGCTCCTATAATTCACCCCTCCACTTT
>TRBJ2-3|TRBD2|TRBV28|.
CASSLSLAVSTDTQYF
TGTGCCAGCAGTTTAAGTCTAGCGGTGAGCACAGATACGCAGTATTTT
>TRBJ2-3|TRBD2|TRBV30|.
CAWTSGRYSDTQYF
TGTGCCTGGACTAGCGGGAGGTACTCTGATACGCAGTATTTT
>TRBJ2-7|.|TRBV27|.
CASSPRANHEQYF
TGTGCCAGCAGTCCAAGGGCGAACCACGAGCAGTACTTC
>TRBJ2-1|TRBD2|TRBV10-3|.
CAISWGRLAGLDEQFF
TGTGCCATCAGTTGGGGTAGGTTAGCGGGGTTAGATGAGCAGTTCTTC